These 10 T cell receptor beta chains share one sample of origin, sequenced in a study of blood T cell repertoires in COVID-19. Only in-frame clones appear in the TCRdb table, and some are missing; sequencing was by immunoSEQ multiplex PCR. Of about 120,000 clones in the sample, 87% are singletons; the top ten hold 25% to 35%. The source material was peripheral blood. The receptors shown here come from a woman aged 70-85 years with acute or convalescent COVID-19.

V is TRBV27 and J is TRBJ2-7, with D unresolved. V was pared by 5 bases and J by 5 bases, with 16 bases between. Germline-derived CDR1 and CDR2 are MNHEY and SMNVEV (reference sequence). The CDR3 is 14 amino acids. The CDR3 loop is CASSIQDGRDEQYF. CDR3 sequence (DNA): TGTGCCAGCAGTATACAAGACGGCCGGGACGAGCAGTACTTC.

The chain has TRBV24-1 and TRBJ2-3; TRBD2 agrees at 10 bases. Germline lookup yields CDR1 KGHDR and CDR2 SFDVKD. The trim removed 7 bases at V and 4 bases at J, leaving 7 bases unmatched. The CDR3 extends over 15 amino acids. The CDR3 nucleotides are TGTGCCACCAGGAAAAGCGGGGGGGCCCCAGATACGCAGTATTTT. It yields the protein CATRKSGGAPDTQYF.

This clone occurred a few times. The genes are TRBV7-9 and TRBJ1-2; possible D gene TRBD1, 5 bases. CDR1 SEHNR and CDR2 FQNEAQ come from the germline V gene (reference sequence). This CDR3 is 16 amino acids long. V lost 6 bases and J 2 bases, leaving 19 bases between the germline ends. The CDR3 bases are TGTGCCAGCAGTGATAGGAGGGGTCAGGCGAACTATGGCTACACCTTC. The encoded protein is CASSDRRGQANYGYTF.

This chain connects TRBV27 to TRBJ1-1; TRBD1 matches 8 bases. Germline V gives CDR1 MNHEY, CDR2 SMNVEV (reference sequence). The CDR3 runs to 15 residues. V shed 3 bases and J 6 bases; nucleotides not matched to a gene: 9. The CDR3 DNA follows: TGTGCCAGCAGTTTTTCGGGACAGGTGTATGCTGAAGCTTTCTTT. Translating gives CASSFSGQVYAEAFF.

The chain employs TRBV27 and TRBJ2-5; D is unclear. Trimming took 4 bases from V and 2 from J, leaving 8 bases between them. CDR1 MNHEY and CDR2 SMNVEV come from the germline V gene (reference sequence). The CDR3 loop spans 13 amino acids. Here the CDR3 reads CASSSPIQETQYF. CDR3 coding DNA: TGTGCCAGCAGTTCCCCTATTCAAGAGACCCAGTACTTC.

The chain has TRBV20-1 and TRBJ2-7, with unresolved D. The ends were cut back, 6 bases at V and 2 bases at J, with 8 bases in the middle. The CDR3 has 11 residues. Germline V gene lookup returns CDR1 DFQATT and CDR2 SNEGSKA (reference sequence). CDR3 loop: CSARMAYEQYF. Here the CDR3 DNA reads TGCAGTGCGCGAATGGCCTACGAGCAGTACTTC.

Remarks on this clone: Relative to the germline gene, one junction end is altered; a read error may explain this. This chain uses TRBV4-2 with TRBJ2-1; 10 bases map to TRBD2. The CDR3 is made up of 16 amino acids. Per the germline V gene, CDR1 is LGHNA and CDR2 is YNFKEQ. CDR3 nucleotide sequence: TGTGCCGGCAGCCAGGGAGCGGGGGGGCCGTTAAATGAGCAGTTCTTC. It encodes CAGSQGAGGPLNEQFF.

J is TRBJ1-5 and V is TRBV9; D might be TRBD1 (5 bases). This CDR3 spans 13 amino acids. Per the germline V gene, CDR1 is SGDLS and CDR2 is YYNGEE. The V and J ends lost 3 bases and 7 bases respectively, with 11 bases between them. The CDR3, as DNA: TGTGCCAGCAGCGAACAGGATAAGCAGCCCCAGCATTTT. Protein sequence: CASSEQDKQPQHF.

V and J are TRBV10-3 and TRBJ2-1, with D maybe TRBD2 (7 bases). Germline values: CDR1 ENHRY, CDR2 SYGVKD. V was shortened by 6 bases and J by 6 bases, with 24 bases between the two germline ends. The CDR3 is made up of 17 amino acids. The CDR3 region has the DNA TGTGCCATCAGGAGAGAGGGGGGGTCTTCCCCCGTCAATGAGCAGTTCTTC. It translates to CAIRREGGSSPVNEQFF.

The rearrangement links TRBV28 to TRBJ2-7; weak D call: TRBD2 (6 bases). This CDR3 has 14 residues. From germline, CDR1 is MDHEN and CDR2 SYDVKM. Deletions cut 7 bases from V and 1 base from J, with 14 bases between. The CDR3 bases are TGTGCCAGCATCACGGGTAGCGGATCCTACGAGCAGTACTTC. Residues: CASITGSGSYEQYF.